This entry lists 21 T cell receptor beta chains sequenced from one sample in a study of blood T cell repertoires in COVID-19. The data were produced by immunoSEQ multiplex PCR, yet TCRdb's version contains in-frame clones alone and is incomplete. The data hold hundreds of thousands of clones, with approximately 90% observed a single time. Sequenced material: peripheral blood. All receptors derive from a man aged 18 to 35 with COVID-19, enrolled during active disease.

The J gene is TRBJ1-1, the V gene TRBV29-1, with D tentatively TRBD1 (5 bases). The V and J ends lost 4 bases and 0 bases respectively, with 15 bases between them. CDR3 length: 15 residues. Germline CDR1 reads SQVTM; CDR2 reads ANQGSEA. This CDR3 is CSVADKIYMNTEAFF. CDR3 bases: TGCAGCGTTGCGGACAAGATTTACATGAACACTGAAGCTTTCTTT.

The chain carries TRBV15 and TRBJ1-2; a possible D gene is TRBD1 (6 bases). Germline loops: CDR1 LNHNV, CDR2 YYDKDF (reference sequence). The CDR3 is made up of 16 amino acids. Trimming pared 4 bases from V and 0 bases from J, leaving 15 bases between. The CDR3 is CATSNIQGPANYGYTF. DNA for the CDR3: TGTGCCACCAGCAACATACAGGGTCCGGCTAACTATGGCTACACCTTC. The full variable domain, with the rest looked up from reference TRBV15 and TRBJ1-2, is DAMVIQNPRYQVTQFGKPVTLSCSQTLNHNVMYWYQQKSSQAPKLLFHYYDKDFNNEADTPDNFQSRRPNTSFCFLDIRSPGLGDTAMYLCATSNIQGPANYGYTFGSGTRLTVV.

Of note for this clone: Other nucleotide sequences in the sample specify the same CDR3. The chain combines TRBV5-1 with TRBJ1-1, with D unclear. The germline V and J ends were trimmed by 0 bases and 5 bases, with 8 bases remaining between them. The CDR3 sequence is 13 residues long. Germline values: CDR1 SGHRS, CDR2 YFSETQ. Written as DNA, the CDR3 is TGCGCCAGCAGCTTGGGAACTGCGACTGAAGCTTTCTTT. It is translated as CASSLGTATEAFF.

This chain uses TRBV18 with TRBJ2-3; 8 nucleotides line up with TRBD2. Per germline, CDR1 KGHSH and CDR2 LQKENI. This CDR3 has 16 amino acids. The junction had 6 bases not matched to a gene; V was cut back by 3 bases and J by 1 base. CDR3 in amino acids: CASSPSAAGGTDTQYF. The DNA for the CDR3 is TGTGCCAGCTCACCCTCGGCAGCGGGAGGCACAGATACGCAGTATTTT.

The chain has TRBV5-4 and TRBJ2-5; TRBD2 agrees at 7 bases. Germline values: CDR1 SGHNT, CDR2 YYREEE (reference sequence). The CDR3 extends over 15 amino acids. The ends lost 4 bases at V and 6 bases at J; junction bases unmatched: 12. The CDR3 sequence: CASSPAGRERQTQYF. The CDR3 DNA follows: TGTGCCAGCAGCCCGGCGGGGCGGGAGCGGCAGACCCAGTACTTC. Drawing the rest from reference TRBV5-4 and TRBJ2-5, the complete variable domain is ETGVTQSPTHLIKTRGQQVTLRCSSQSGHNTVSWYQQALGQGPQFIFQYYREEENGRGNFPPRFSGLQFPNYSSELNVNALELDDSALYLCASSPAGRERQTQYFGPGTRLLVL.

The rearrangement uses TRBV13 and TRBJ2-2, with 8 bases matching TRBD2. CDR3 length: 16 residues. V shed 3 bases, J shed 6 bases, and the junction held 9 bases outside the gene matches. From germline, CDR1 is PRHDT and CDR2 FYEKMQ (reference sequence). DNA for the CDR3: TGTGCCAGCAGCTTTCGTCGGGGGGGCCTGGCCGGGGAGCTGTTTTTT. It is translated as CASSFRRGGLAGELFF.

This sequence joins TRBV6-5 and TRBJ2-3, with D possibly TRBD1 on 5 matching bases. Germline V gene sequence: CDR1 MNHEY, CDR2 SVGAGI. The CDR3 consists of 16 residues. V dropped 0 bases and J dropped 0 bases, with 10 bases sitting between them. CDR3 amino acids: CASSYSGPYSTDTQYF. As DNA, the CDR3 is TGTGCCAGCAGTTACTCGGGGCCCTATAGCACAGATACGCAGTATTTT.

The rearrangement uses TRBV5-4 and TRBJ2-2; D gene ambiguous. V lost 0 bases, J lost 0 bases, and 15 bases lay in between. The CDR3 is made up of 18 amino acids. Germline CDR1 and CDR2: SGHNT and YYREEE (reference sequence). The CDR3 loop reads CASSLEAPQATNTGELFF. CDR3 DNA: TGTGCCAGCAGCTTGGAGGCTCCGCAAGCGACGAACACCGGGGAGCTGTTTTTT.

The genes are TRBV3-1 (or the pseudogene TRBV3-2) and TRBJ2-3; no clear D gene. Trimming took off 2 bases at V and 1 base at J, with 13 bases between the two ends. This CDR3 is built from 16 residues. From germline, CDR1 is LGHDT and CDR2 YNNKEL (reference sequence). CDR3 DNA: TGTGCCAGCAGCCAACAGGTACCGGCCGGCACAGATACGCAGTATTTT. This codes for CASSQQVPAGTDTQYF.

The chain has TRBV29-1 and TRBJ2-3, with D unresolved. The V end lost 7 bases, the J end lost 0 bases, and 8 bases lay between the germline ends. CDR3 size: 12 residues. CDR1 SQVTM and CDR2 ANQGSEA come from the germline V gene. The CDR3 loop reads CSGHYSTDTQYF. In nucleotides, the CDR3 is TGCAGCGGGCACTATAGCACAGATACGCAGTATTTT.

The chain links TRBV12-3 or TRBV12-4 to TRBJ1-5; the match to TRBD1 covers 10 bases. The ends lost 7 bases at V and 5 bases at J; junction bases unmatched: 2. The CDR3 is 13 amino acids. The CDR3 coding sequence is TGTGCCAGCACCGGGACAGGGGATCAGCCCCAGCATTTT. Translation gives CASTGTGDQPQHF.

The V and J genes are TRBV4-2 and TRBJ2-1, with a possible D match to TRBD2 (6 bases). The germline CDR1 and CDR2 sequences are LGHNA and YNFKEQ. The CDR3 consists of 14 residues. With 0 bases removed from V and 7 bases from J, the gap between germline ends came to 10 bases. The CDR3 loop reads CASSQEEGRNEQFF. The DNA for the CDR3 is TGTGCCAGCAGCCAAGAGGAGGGTAGGAATGAGCAGTTCTTC.

The CDR3 nucleotides read TGTGCCAGCAACCCTCTGACGGGGGAGGGAAACACCATATATTTT. It encodes CASNPLTGEGNTIYF. J is TRBJ1-3 and V is TRBV7-9; D is perhaps TRBD1 (5 bases). The CDR3 is made up of 15 amino acids. The germline gives CDR1 SEHNR, CDR2 FQNEAQ (reference sequence). The V gene lost 7 bases and the J gene lost 4 bases, with 17 bases spanning the gap.

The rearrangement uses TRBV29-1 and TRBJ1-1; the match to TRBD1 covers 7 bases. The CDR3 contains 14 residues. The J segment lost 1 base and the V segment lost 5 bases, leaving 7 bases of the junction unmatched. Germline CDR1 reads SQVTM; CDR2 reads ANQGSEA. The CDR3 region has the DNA TGCAGCGTTTCGGGACAGAGAGAGAACACTGAAGCTTTCTTT. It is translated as CSVSGQRENTEAFF.

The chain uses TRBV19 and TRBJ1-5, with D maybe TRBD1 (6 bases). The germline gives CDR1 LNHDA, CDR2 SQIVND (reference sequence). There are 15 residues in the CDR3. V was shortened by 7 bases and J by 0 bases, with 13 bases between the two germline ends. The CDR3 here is CASNKGGYSNQPQHF. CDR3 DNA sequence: TGTGCCAGTAACAAGGGGGGGTATAGCAATCAGCCCCAGCATTTT.

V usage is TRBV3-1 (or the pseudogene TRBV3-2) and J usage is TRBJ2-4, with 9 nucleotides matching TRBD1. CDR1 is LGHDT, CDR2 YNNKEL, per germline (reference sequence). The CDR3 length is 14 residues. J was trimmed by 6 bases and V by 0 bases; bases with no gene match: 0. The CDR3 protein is CASSQEDRGNIQYF. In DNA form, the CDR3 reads TGTGCCAGCAGCCAAGAGGACAGGGGAAACATTCAGTACTTC.

CDR3 sequence (DNA): TGTGCCATCAGTGAGCGGCTAGCGGCCAACACCGGGGAGCTGTTTTTT. Amino acid sequence: CAISERLAANTGELFF. The rearrangement uses TRBV10-3 and TRBJ2-2, with 7 bases identical to TRBD2. The V and J ends lost 2 bases and 2 bases, in that order; junction bases with no gene match: 5. The CDR3 is made up of 16 amino acids. From germline, CDR1 is ENHRY and CDR2 SYGVKD.

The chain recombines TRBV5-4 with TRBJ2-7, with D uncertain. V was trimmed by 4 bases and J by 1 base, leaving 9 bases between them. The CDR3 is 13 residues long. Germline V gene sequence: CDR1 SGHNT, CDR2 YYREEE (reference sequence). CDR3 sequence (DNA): TGTGCCAGCAGCCAAACAGTGTCCTACGAGCAGTACTTC. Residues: CASSQTVSYEQYF.

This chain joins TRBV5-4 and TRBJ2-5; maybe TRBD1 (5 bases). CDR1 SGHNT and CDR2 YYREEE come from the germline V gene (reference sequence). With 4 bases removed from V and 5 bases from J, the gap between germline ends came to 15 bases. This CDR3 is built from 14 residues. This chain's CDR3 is CASSPVGVEETQYF. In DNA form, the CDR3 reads TGTGCCAGCAGCCCGGTAGGGGTAGAGGAGACCCAGTACTTC.

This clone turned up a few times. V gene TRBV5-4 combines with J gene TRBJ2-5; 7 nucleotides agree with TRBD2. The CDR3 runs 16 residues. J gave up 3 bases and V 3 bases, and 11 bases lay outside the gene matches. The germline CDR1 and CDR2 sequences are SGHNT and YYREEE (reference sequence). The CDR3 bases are TGTGCCAGCAGCTCCTGGCCCGGGGCGGGAGAAGAGACCCAGTACTTC. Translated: CASSSWPGAGEETQYF.

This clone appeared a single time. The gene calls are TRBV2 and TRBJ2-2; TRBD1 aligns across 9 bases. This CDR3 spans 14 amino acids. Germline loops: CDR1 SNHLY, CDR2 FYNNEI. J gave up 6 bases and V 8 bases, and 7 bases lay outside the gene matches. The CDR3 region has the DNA TGTGCCAGCGGAAGACAGGGGGGGGCCGGGGAGCTGTTTTTT. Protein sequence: CASGRQGGAGELFF.